This paragraph covers one TCR beta chain sequence. What it binds is unknown. The data are from a study of T cell responses to AZD1222 COVID-19 vaccine. Study-level results: Clonal diversity was possibly underestimated; the donors were predominantly white British and more often female. Just 6 or 7 AZD1222 recipients were seropositive at baseline. Unmutated variant regions are reportedly targeted by nearly half of spike-specific TCRs. The CD4 TCRs associated with vaccination extended across spike and predominated at 160-218 and 743-854.

The CDR3 contains 15 residues. V lost 1 base and J 2 bases, leaving 13 bases between the germline ends. The germline gives CDR1 SGDLS, CDR2 YYNGEE. The protocol was immunoSEQ multiplex PCR, while the TCRdb copy is restricted to in-frame clones and leaves out a portion. This repertoire shows about 210,000 clones, around 94% found once; its top ten account for 1.5% to 2%. The receptor's source is an adult who received the MenACWY meningococcal vaccine as a control. The chain uses TRBV9 and TRBJ2-7; D may be TRBD2 (5 bases). Specimen: peripheral blood, collected 28 days after the second dose of the MenACWY control vaccine. The CDR3 reads CASSVLAGSAYEQYF. CDR3 nucleotides: TGTGCCAGCAGCGTATTGGCGGGCAGCGCCTACGAGCAGTACTTC.